The 8 T cell receptor beta chains below come from one sample, sequenced in a study of identical twins. One entry per CDR3 protein results from TCRdb running MiXCR on the 5' RACE reads. This table has 400,000 to 500,000 distinct CDR3 sequences, approximately 17% appearing once. What was sequenced was naive T cells sorted from blood. All receptors come from a man between 50 and 59 years old in good health.

The chain uses TRBV6-2 or TRBV6-3 and TRBJ2-3, with D perhaps matching TRBD2 (5 bases). In germline, CDR1 is MNHEY, CDR2 SVGEGT. V dropped 4 bases and J dropped 2 bases, with 13 bases sitting between them. This CDR3 has 15 residues. CDR3 sequence: CASSSGLLTTDTQYF. The CDR3, as DNA: TGTGCCAGCAGTTCAGGACTCCTTACCACAGATACGCAGTATTTT.

V and J are TRBV20-1 and TRBJ2-1; D uncertain. The CDR3 extends over 12 amino acids. Germline V CDR1 and CDR2: DFQATT, SNEGSKA (reference sequence). V was shortened by 1 base and J by 6 bases, with 7 bases between the two germline ends. In DNA form, the CDR3 reads TGCAGTGCTAGAGTGATAGGCAATGAGCAGTTCTTC. Encoded protein: CSARVIGNEQFF.

The chain links TRBV4-3 to TRBJ2-1; 7 nucleotides align to TRBD2. CDR3 length: 15 residues. From germline, CDR1 is LGHNA and CDR2 YSLEER. J was trimmed by 7 bases and V by 1 base; bases with no gene match: 7. The chain's CDR3 is CASSQGAGVFNEQFF. The CDR3 DNA reads TGCGCCAGCAGCCAAGGGGCGGGGGTGTTTAATGAGCAGTTCTTC.

The sample holds many counts of this clonotype. This chain links TRBV9 with TRBJ2-3; 7 bases fit TRBD2. Trimming removed 0 bases from V and 2 bases from J; junction bases left unmatched: 6. Germline assignment: CDR1 SGDLS and CDR2 YYNGEE. The CDR3 extends over 16 amino acids. CDR3 in amino acids: CASSVGSGLITDTQYF. The CDR3, as DNA: TGTGCCAGCAGCGTAGGTAGCGGGCTCATCACAGATACGCAGTATTTT.

In this sample, this clonotype turned up many times. The CDR3 region has the DNA TGCGCCAGCAGCTTGCGCCAGGGGGCTCCTAACTATGGCTACACCTTC. It specifies CASSLRQGAPNYGYTF. The chain links TRBV5-1 to TRBJ1-2; 8 nucleotides align to TRBD1. The length of the CDR3 is 16 residues. CDR1 is SGHRS and CDR2 is YFSETQ in the germline V gene. The J segment lost 0 bases and the V segment lost 1 base, leaving 5 bases of the junction unmatched.

CDR3 nucleotides: TGCGCCAGCAGCCAAGGCGGGAGAGCGTACACCGGGGAGCTGTTTTTT. It specifies CASSQGGRAYTGELFF. The V gene is TRBV4-3, the J gene TRBJ2-2, with 7 bases identical to TRBD2. The germline CDR1 and CDR2 sequences are LGHNA and YSLEER. The CDR3 loop spans 16 amino acids. Trimming cost V 1 base and J 3 bases; bases outside gene matches: 5.

This clonotype was recorded at least ten times. The CDR3 loop is CASRPGQSNTGELFF. In nucleotides, the CDR3 is TGTGCCAGCAGACCGGGACAGTCGAACACCGGGGAGCTGTTTTTT. This rearrangement joins TRBV12-3 or TRBV12-4 to TRBJ2-2, with TRBD1 identical over 7 bases. The CDR3 length is 15 residues. V lost 6 bases and J lost 0; bases outside the gene matches: 4.

Regarding this clonotype: The conserved phenylalanine or tryptophan is not found at the CDR3 terminus, so this likely reflects a read error. This chain connects TRBV12-3 or TRBV12-4 to TRBJ2-7; maybe TRBD2 (5 bases). Trimming cost V 1 base and J 7 bases, with 8 bases left between them. The CDR3 is 12 amino acids. CDR3 sequence: CASSLERGEQYY. CDR3 bases: TGTGCCAGCAGTTTAGAACGGGGAGAGCAGTACTAC.